This T cell receptor (beta chain) was sequenced during a study of graft-versus-host responses after intestinal transplantation. This CDR3 contains 19 residues. V trimming: 1 base; J trimming: 7 bases; junction bases outside the gene matches: 18. CDR1 MDHEN and CDR2 SYDVKM come from the germline V gene. Sequenced by immunoSEQ multiplex PCR; TCRdb stores in-frame clones only, minus some. The profile shows tens of thousands of clones, over 75% of them singletons. In regard to this clone: What it recognizes is unknown.

This rearrangement joins TRBV28 to TRBJ2-1; 8 bases line up with TRBD1. This TCR was sampled from a human donor who was the organ donor for an intestinal transplant. The sequencing used unstimulated CD4+ T cells sorted from spleen or lymph node cells, collected before transplant. CDR3 region: CASSLYGPSWTGRRNEQFF. CDR3 DNA: TGTGCCAGCAGTTTATACGGACCTTCTTGGACAGGGCGGAGAAATGAGCAGTTCTTC.